The clone carrying this T cell receptor (beta chain) was seen a single time. This record comes from a study of blood T cell repertoires in COVID-19. Assay used: immunoSEQ multiplex PCR; TCRdb lists only in-frame clones, some missing. The top ten clones hold approximately 1.3% of a sample with around 250,000 clones, about 89% of them seen once. This CDR3 region has 19 residues. Germline V CDR1 and CDR2: SGHRS, YFSETQ. Unmatched junction bases numbered 17, after V lost 5 bases and J lost 7 bases. The V call is TRBV5-1, the J call TRBJ2-1; 14 bases are shared with TRBD2. This receptor was identified in a human donor in a cohort exposed to, infected with or recovered from COVID-19 (not recorded which). The donor label of this sample is uncertain. The sequencing input was PBMCs or T cells enriched from blood (not recorded which). CDR3 coding DNA: TGCGCCAGCAGTCGCTGGGACAGACCGACTAGCGGGGGGGAGAATGAGCAGTTCTTC. Amino acid sequence: CASSRWDRPTSGGENEQFF.